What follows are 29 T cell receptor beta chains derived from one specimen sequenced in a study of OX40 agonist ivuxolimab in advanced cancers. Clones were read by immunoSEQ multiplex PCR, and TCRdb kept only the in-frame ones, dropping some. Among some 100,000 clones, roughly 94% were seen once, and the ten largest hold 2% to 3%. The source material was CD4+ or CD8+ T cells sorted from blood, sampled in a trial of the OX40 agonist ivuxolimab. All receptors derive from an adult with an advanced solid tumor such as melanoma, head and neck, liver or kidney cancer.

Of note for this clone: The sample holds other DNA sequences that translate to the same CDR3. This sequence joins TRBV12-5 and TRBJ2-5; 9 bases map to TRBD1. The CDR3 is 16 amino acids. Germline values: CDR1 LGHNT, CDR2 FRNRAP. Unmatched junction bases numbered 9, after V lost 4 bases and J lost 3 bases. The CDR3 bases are TGTGCTAGTGGTTCCACCGGGACAGGGCTAGAAGAGACCCAGTACTTC. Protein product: CASGSTGTGLEETQYF.

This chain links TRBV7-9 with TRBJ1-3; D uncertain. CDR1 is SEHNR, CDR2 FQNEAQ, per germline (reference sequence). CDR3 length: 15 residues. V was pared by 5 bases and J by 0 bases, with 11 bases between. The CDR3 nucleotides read TGTGCCAGCAGCACCCGGGGAGACTCTGGAAACACCATATATTTT. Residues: CASSTRGDSGNTIYF.

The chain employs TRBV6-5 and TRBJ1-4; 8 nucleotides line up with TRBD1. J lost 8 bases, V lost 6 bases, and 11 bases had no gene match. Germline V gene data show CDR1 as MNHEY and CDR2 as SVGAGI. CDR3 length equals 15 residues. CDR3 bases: TGTGCCAGCAGGGTATCAGGGGGCACGGGGGAAAAACTGTTTTTT. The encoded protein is CASRVSGGTGEKLFF.

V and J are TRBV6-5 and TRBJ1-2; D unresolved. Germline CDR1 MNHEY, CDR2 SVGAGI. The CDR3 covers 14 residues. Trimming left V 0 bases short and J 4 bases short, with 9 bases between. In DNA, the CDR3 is TGTGCCAGCAGTTACTCGAAAGGGCTCTATGGCTACACCTTC. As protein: CASSYSKGLYGYTF.

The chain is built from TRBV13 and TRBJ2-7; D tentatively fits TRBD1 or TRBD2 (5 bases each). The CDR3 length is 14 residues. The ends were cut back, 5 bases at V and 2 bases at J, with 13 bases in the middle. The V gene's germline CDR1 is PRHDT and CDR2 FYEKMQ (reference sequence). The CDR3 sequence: CASSPGRGPYEQYF. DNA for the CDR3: TGTGCCAGCAGCCCTGGCCGGGGCCCCTACGAGCAGTACTTC.

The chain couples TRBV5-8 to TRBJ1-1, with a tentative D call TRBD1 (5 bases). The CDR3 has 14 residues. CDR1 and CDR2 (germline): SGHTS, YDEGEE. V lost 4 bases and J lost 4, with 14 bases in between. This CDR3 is CASSTRSGGTEAFF. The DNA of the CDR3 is TGTGCCAGCAGCACGAGGTCCGGGGGCACTGAAGCTTTCTTT.

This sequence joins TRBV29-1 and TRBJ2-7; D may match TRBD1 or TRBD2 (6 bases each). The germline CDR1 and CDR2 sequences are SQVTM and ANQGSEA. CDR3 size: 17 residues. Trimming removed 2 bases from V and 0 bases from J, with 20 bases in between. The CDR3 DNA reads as TGCAGCGTTGAAAGTGGGGAGGACAGCCCCAGCTCCTACGAGCAGTACTTC. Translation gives CSVESGEDSPSSYEQYF.

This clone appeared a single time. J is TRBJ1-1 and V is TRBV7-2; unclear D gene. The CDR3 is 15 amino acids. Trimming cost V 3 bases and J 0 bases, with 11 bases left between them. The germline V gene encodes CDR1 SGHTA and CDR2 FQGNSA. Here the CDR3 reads CASSFSPSLNTEAFF. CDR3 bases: TGTGCCAGCAGCTTCAGTCCATCCCTGAACACTGAAGCTTTCTTT.

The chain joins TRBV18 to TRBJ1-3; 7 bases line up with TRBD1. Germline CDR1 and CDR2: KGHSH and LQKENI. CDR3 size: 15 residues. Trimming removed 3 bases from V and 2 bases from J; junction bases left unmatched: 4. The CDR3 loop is CASSPPGGTGNTIYF. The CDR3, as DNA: TGTGCCAGCTCACCCCCAGGGGGGACTGGAAACACCATATATTTT.

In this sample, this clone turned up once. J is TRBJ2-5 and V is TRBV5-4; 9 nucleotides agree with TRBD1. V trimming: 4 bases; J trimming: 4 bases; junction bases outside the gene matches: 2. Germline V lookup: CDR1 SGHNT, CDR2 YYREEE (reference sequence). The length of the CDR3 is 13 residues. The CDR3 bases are TGTGCCAGCAGCCGACAGGGGGGAGAGACCCAGTACTTC. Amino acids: CASSRQGGETQYF.

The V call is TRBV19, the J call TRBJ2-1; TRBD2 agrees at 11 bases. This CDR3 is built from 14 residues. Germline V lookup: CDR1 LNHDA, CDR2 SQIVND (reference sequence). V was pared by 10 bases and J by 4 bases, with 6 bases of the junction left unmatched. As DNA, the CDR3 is TGTGCCACCTCGGGACTAGCGGCTTACAATGAGCAGTTCTTC. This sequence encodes CATSGLAAYNEQFF.

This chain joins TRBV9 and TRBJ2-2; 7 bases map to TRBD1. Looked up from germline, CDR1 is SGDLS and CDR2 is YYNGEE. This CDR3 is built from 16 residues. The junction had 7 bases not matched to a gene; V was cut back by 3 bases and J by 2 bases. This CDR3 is CASSGYRGNNTGELFF. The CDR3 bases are TGTGCCAGCAGCGGCTACAGGGGTAATAACACCGGGGAGCTGTTTTTT.

CDR3 region: CATSRGRALYEQYF. The CDR3 coding sequence is TGTGCCACCAGCAGAGGCAGGGCGCTCTACGAGCAGTACTTC. The chain recombines TRBV15 with TRBJ2-7; D is perhaps TRBD1 (5 bases). Looked up from germline, CDR1 is LNHNV and CDR2 is YYDKDF (reference sequence). V was clipped by 1 base and J by 3 bases, with 10 bases between them. The CDR3 has 14 residues.

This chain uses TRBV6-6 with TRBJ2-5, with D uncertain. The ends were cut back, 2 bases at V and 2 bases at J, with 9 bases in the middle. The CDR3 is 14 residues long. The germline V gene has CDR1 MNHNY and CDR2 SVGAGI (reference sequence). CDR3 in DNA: TGTGCCAGCAGTTACGGAGCAGAGCAAGAGACCCAGTACTTC. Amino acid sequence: CASSYGAEQETQYF.

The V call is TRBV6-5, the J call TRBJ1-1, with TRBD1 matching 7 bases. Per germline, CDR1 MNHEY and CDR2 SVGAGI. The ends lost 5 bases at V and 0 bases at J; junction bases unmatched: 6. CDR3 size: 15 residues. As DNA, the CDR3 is TGTGCCAGCAGTAATCGACAGGGCTTGAACACTGAAGCTTTCTTT. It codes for CASSNRQGLNTEAFF.

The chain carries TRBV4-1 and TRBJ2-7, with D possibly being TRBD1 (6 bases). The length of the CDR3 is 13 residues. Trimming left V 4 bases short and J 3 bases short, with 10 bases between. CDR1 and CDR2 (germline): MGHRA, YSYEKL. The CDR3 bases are TGCGCCAGCAGCCCAGGGACACTCTACGAGCAGTACTTC. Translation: CASSPGTLYEQYF.

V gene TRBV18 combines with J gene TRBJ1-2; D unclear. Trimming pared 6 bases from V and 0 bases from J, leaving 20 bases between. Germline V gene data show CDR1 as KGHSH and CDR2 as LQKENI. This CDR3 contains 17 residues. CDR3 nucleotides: TGTGCCAGCTCGAACACCCTACGGGAGGTAGCTAACTATGGCTACACCTTC. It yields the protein CASSNTLREVANYGYTF. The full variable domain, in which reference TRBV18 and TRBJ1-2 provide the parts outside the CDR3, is NAGVMQNPRHLVRRRGQEARLRCSPMKGHSHVYWYRQLPEEGLKFMVYLQKENIIDESGMPKERFSAEFPKEGPSILRIQQVVRGDSAAYFCASSNTLREVANYGYTFGSGTRLTVV.

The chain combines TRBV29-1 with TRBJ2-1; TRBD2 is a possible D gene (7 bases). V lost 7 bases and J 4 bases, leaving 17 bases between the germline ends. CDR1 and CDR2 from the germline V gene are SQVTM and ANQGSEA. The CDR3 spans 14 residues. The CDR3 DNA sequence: TGCAGCGCCCCCCCCGGGGGGCCTTACAATGAGCAGTTCTTC. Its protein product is CSAPPGGPYNEQFF.

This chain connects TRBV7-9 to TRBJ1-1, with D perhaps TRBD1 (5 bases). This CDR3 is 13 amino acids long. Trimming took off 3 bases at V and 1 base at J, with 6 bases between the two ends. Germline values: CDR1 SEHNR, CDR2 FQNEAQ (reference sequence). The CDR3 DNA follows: TGTGCCAGCAGCTTGGGGGAGAACACTGAAGCTTTCTTT. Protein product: CASSLGENTEAFF.

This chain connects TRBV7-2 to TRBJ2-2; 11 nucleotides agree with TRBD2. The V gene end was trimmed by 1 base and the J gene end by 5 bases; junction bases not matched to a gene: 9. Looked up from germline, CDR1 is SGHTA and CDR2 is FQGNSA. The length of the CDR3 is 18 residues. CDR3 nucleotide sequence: TGTGCCAGCAGCTTAGTTACTAGCGGGGGTTACCGGACCGGGGAGCTGTTTTTT. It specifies CASSLVTSGGYRTGELFF.

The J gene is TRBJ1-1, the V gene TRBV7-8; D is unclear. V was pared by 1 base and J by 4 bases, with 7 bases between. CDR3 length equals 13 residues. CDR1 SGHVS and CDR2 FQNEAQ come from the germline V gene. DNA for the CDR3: TGTGCCAGCAGCTTAGATCGCGGCACTGAAGCTTTCTTT. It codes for CASSLDRGTEAFF.

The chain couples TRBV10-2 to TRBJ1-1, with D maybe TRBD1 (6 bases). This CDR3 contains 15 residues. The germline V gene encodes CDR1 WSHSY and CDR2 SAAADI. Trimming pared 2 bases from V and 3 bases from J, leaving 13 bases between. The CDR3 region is CASSEPTDRHTEAFF. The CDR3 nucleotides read TGCGCCAGCAGTGAGCCAACAGACAGGCACACTGAAGCTTTCTTT.

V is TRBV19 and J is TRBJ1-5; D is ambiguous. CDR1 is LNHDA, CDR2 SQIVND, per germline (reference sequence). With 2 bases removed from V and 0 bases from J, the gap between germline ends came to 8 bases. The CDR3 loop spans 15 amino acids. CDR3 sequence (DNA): TGTGCCAGTAGTATATGGACTGTTAGCAATCAGCCCCAGCATTTT. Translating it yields CASSIWTVSNQPQHF.

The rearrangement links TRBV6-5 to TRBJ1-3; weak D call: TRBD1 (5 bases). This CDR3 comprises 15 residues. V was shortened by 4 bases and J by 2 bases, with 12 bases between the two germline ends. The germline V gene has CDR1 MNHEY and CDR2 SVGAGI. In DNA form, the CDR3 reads TGTGCCAGCAGTTTAGGGGTTGGGGCTGGAAACACCATATATTTT. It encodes CASSLGVGAGNTIYF.

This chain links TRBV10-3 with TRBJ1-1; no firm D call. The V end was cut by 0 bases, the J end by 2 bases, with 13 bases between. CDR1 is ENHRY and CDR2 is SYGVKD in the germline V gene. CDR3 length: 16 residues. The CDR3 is CAISESTRQLNTEAFF. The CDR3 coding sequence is TGTGCCATCAGTGAGTCGACTCGGCAGTTAAACACTGAAGCTTTCTTT.

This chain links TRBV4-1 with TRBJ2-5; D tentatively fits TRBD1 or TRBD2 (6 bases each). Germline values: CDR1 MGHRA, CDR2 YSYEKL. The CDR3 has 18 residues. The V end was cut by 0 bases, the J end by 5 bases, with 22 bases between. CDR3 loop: CASSQEVPVEGTWETQYF. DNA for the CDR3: TGCGCCAGCAGCCAAGAAGTCCCAGTGGAGGGGACATGGGAGACCCAGTACTTC.

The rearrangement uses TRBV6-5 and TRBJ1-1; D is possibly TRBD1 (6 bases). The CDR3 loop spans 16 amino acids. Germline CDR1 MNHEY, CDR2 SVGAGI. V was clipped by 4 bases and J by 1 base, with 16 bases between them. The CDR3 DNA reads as TGTGCCAGCAGTTTACATGAGACAGGTCCGAACACTGAAGCTTTCTTT. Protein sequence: CASSLHETGPNTEAFF.

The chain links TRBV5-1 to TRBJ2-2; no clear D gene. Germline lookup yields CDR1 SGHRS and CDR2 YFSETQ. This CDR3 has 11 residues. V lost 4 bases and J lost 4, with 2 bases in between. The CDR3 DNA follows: TGCGCCAGCAGCATCACCGGGGAGCTGTTTTTT. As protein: CASSITGELFF. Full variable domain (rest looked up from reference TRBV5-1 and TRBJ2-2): KAGVTQTPRYLIKTRGQQVTLSCSPISGHRSVSWYQQTPGQGLQFLFEYFSETQRNKGNFPGRFSGRQFSNSRSEMNVSTLELGDSALYLCASSITGELFFGEGSRLTVL.

CDR3 coding DNA: TGTGCCAGCAATTTGTACCAAGAGACCCAGTACTTC. It is translated as CASNLYQETQYF. This chain links TRBV5-4 with TRBJ2-5; no reliable D call. Germline V lookup: CDR1 SGHNT, CDR2 YYREEE (reference sequence). Trimming removed 6 bases at V and 0 bases at J, with 6 bases between. The CDR3 runs to 12 residues.